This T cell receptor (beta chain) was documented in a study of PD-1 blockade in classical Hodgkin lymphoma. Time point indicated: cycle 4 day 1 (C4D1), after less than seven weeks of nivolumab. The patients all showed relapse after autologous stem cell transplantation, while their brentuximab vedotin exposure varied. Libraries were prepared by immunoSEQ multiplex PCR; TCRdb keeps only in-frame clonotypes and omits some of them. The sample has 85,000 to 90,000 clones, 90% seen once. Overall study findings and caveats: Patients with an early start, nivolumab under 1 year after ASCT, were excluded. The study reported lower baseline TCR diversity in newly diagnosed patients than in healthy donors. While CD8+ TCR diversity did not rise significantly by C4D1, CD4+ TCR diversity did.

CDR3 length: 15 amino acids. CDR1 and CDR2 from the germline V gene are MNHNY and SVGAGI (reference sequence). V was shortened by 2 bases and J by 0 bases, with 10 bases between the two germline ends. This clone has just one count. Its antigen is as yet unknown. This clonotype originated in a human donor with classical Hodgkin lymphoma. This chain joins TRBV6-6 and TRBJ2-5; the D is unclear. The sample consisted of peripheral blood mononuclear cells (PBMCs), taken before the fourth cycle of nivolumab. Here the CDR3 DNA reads TGTGCCAGCAGTTACCACAGCTTCTACCAAGAGACCCAGTACTTC. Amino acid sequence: CASSYHSFYQETQYF.